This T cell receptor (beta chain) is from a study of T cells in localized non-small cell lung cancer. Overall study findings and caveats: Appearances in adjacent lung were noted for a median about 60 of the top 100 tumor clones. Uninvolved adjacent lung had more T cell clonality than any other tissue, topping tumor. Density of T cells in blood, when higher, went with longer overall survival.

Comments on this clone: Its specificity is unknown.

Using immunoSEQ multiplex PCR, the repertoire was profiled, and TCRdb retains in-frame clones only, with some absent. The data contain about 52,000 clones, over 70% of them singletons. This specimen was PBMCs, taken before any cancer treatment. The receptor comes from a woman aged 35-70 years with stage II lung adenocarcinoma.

The CDR3 region is CASGLTRTGQSNQPQHF. In DNA, the CDR3 is TGTGCTAGTGGTTTAACCCGGACAGGCCAGAGCAATCAGCCCCAGCATTTT. V usage is TRBV12-5 and J usage is TRBJ1-5, with 7 bases identical to TRBD1. The CDR3 is 17 residues long. CDR1 and CDR2 from the germline V gene are LGHNT and FRNRAP. Trimming removed 3 bases from V and 1 base from J; junction bases left unmatched: 9.